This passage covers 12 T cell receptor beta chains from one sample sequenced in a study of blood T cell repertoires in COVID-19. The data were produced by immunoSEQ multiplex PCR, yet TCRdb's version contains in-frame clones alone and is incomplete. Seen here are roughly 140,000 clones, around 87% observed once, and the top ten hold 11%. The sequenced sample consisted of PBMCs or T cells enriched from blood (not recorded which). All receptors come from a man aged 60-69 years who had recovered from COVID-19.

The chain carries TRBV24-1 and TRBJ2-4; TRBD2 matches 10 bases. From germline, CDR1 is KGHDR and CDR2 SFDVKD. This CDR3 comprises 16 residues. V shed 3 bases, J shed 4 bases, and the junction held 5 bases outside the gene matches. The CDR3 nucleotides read TGTGCCACCAGTGATCACCCGACTAGCGGGAAAAACATTCAGTACTTC. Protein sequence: CATSDHPTSGKNIQYF.

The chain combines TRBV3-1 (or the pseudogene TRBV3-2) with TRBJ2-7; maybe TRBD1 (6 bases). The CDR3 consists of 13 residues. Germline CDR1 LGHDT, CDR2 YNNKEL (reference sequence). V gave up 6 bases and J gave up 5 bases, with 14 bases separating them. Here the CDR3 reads CASSTQGFNEQYF. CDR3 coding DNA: TGTGCCAGCAGTACCCAGGGGTTCAACGAGCAGTACTTC.

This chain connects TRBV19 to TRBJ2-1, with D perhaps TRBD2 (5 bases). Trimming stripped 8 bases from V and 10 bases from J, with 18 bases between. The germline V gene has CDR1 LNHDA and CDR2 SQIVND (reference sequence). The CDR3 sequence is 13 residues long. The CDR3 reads CASAFRDRREQFF. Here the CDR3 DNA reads TGTGCCAGTGCCTTTCGGGATAGACGGGAGCAGTTCTTC.

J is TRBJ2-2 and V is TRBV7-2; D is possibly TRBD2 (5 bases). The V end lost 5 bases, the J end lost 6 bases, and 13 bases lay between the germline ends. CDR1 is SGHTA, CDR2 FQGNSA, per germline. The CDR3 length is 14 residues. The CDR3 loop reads CASSPIAFAGELFF. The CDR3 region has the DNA TGTGCCAGCAGCCCCATAGCGTTCGCCGGGGAGCTGTTTTTT.

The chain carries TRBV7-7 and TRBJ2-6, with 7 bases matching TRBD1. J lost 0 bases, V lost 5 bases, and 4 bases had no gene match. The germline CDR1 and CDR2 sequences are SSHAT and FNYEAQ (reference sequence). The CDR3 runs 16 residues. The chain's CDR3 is CASSPGTASGANVLTF. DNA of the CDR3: TGTGCCAGCAGCCCGGGGACAGCCTCTGGGGCCAACGTCCTGACTTTC.

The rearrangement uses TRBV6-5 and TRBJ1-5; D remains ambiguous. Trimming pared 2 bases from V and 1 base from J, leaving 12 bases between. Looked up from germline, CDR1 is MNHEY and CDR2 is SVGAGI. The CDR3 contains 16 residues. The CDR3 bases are TGTGCCAGCAGTTACGGTGGGCCTCAAAGCAATCAGCCCCAGCATTTT. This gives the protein CASSYGGPQSNQPQHF.

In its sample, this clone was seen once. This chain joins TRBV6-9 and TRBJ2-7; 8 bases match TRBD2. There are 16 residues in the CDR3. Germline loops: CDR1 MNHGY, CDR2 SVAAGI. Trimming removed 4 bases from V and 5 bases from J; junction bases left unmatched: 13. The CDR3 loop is CASSSLGGLVSHEQYF. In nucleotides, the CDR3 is TGTGCCAGCAGTTCCCTGGGGGGACTAGTTTCCCACGAGCAGTACTTC.

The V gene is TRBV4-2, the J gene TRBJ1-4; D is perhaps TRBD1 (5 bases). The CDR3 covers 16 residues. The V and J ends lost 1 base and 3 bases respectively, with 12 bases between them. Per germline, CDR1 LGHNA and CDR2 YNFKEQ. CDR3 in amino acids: CASSQASGTSNEKLFF. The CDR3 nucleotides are TGTGCCAGCAGCCAAGCCTCGGGGACTTCTAATGAAAAACTGTTTTTT.

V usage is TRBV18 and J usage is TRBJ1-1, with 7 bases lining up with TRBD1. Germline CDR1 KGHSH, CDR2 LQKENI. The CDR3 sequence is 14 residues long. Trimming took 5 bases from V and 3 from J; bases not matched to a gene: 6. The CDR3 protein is CASSFDRADTEAFF. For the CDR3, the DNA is TGTGCCAGCTCATTTGACAGGGCCGACACTGAAGCTTTCTTT.

The CDR3 DNA is TGTGCCAGCAGTTTAAGGGCGGGAGGGGGGTACAATGAGCAGTTCTTC. Its translation: CASSLRAGGGYNEQFF. This chain joins TRBV27 and TRBJ2-1; 9 nucleotides align to TRBD2. This CDR3 has 16 residues. In germline, CDR1 is MNHEY, CDR2 SMNVEV (reference sequence). J lost 4 bases, V lost 2 bases, and 6 bases had no gene match.

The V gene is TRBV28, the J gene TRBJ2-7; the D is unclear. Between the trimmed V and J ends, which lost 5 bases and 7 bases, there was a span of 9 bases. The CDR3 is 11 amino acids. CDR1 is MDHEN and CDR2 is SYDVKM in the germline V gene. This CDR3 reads CASSKLWEQYF. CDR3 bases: TGTGCCAGCAGTAAACTCTGGGAGCAGTACTTC.

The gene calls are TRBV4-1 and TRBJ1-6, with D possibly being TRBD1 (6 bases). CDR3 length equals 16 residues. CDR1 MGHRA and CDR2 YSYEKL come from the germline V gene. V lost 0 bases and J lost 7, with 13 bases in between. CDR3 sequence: CASSQERGAGNSPLHF. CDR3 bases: TGCGCCAGCAGCCAAGAACGGGGGGCCGGGAATTCACCCCTCCACTTT.